This entry features one TCR beta chain sequence. The antigen remains undetermined. V lost 2 bases to trimming and J lost 0 bases; unmatched junction nucleotides: 4. The CDR3 sequence is 15 residues long. The germline V gene has CDR1 KGHSH and CDR2 LQKENI. Donors, healthy HIV-negative adults, lacked recent acute infections or vaccinations. Here immunoSEQ multiplex PCR was the method, and the copy in TCRdb shows in-frame clones only, minus some. This sample has some 100,000 clones, with about 71% found just once. The sample belongs to a study of shared clonotypes between healthy human individuals. The study, taken as a whole, reports: The diversity represented, both genetic and in exposure history, was limited by few donors.

The chain is built from TRBV18 and TRBJ2-7; 7 bases align to TRBD1. The sequence came from a woman aged 25 to 39 in good health. The sample taken for sequencing was memory CD8+ T cells sorted from blood. Subset specified: CD45RO+ cells pooled with CCR7-negative TemRA cells. CDR3 residues: CASSPLQGSSYEQYF. Here the CDR3 DNA reads TGTGCCAGCTCACCATTACAGGGGTCCTCCTACGAGCAGTACTTC.